This passage covers 5 T cell receptor beta chains from one sample sequenced in a study of T cells after yellow fever vaccination. Each CDR3 protein is one row after TCRdb ran MiXCR on the 5' RACE reads. Among 400,000 or so distinct CDR3 sequences listed, 6.2% were seen once. Source: PBMCs, taken 5 days after the yellow fever booster vaccination. These receptor sequences come from a man younger than 40 who received the YFV17D yellow fever vaccine.

A few counts support this clonotype. The V and J genes are TRBV18 and TRBJ2-1; no clear D. Trimming took 2 bases from V and 0 from J, leaving 14 bases between them. The CDR3 is made up of 17 amino acids. The germline CDR1 and CDR2 sequences are KGHSH and LQKENI. The CDR3, as DNA: TGTGCCAGCTCACCAGATTTAGGGAAGCTCTCCTACAATGAGCAGTTCTTC. It codes for CASSPDLGKLSYNEQFF.

This clonotype has only a few counts. V gene TRBV5-4 combines with J gene TRBJ2-2, with no clear D. The V gene's germline CDR1 is SGHNT and CDR2 YYREEE (reference sequence). V was trimmed by 0 bases and J by 7 bases, leaving 16 bases between them. This CDR3 contains 16 residues. CDR3 DNA sequence: TGTGCCAGCAGCTTGGATCTAACCATTGGGAACGGGGAGCTGTTTTTT. Encoded protein: CASSLDLTIGNGELFF. Combining the CDR3 with reference TRBV5-4 and TRBJ2-2 gives the whole variable domain ETGVTQSPTHLIKTRGQQVTLRCSSQSGHNTVSWYQQALGQGPQFIFQYYREEENGRGNFPPRFSGLQFPNYSSELNVNALELDDSALYLCASSLDLTIGNGELFFGEGSRLTVL.

This clonotype was recorded once. V usage is TRBV7-9 and J usage is TRBJ2-2; no firm D call. CDR1 and CDR2 from the germline V gene are SEHNR and FQNEAQ (reference sequence). Trimming cost V 1 base and J 7 bases, with 7 bases left between them. This CDR3 is 13 amino acids long. The CDR3 DNA reads as TGTGCCAGCAGCTTAGAAGGATACGGGGAGCTGTTTTTT. This encodes CASSLEGYGELFF. Variable domain in full (rest from reference TRBV7-9 and TRBJ2-2): DTGVSQNPRHKITKRGQNVTFRCDPISEHNRLYWYRQTLGQGPEFLTYFQNEAQLEKSRLLSDRFSAERPKGSFSTLEIQRTEQGDSAMYLCASSLEGYGELFFGEGSRLTVL.

This clonotype was detected a few times. The gene calls are TRBV19 and TRBJ2-2; the D is unclear. The CDR3 consists of 13 residues. Germline V CDR1 and CDR2: LNHDA, SQIVND (reference sequence). Trimming shortened V by 6 bases and J by 6 bases, and 11 bases separated the two germline ends. This CDR3 is CASSGTRSGELFF. In DNA, the CDR3 is TGTGCCAGTAGCGGAACGCGATCCGGGGAGCTGTTTTTT.

The rearrangement uses TRBV4-3 and TRBJ2-5; the D call may be TRBD1 or TRBD2 (5 bases each). Germline V gives CDR1 LGHNA, CDR2 YSLEER. V lost 0 bases, J lost 4 bases, and 12 bases lay in between. There are 15 residues in the CDR3. This CDR3 is CASSQDGGRAETQYF. In DNA, the CDR3 is TGCGCCAGCAGCCAAGATGGAGGCAGGGCAGAGACCCAGTACTTC.